This T cell receptor (beta chain) was profiled in a study of cytomegalovirus exposure and HLA in healthy donors. PCR primers comprised 60 Vbeta and 13 Jbeta primers. Here immunoSEQ multiplex PCR was the method, and the copy in TCRdb shows in-frame clones only, minus some. Of 100,000 or so clones listed, about 75% are singletons. The CDR3 loop spans 11 amino acids. The germline gives CDR1 SQVTM, CDR2 ANQGSEA. J lost 5 bases, V lost 6 bases, and 3 bases had no gene match. The chain carries TRBV29-1 and TRBJ2-5; TRBD1 aligns across 7 bases. The sample was PBMCs. The TCR comes from a woman aged 18-29 years in good health and CMV-seropositive. Here the CDR3 reads CSVHRGETQYF. The CDR3 region has the DNA TGCAGCGTCCACAGGGGTGAGACCCAGTACTTC. Based on the CDR3 plus reference TRBV29-1 and TRBJ2-5, the full variable domain is SAVISQKPSRDICQRGTSLTIQCQVDSQVTMMFWYRQQPGQSLTLIATANQGSEATYESGFVIDKFPISRPNLTFSTLTVSNMSPEDSSIYLCSVHRGETQYFGPGTRLLVL.